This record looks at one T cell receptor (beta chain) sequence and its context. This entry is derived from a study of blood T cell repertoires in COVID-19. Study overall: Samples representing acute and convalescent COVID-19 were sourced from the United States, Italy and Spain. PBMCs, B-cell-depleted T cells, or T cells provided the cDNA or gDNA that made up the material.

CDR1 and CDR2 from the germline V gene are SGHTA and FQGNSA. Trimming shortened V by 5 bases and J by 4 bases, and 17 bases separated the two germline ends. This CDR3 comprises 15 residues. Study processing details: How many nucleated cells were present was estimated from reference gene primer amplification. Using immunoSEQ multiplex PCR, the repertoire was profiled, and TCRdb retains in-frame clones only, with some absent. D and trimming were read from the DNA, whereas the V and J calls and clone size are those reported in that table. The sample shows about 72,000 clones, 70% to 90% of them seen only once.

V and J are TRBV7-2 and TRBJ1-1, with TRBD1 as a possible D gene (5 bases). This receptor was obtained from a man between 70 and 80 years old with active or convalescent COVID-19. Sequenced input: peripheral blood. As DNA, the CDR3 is TGTGCCAGCAGCCCCTCTTCAGGGCGGGGCACTGAAGCTTTCTTT. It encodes CASSPSSGRGTEAFF. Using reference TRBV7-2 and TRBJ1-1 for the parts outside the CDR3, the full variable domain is GAGVSQSPSNKVTEKGKDVELRCDPISGHTALYWYRQSLGQGLEFLIYFQGNSAPDKSGLPSDRFSAERTGGSVSTLTIQRTQQEDSAVYLCASSPSSGRGTEAFFGQGTRLTVV.